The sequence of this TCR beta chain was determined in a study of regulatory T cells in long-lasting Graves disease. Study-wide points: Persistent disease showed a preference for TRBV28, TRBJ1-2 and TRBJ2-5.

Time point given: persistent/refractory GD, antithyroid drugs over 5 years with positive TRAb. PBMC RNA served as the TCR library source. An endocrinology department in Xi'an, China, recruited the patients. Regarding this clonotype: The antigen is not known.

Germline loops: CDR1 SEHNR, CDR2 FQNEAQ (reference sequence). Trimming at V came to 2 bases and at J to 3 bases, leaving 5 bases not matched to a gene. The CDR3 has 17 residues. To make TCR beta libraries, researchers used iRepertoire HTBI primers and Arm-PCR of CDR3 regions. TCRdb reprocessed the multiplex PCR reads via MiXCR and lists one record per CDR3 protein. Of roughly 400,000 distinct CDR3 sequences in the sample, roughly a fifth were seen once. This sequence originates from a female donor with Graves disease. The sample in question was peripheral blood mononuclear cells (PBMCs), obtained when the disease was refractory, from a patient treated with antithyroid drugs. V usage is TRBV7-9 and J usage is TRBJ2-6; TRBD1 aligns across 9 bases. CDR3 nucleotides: TGTGCCAGCAGCTTAACAGGGGGCTTAAATGGGGCCAACGTCCTGACTTTC. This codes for CASSLTGGLNGANVLTF.